This T cell receptor beta chain is from a study of T-cell reconstitution after alpha-beta-depleted transplantation in children. Germline CDR1 DFQATT, CDR2 SNEGSKA (reference sequence). V lost 1 base to trimming and J lost 5 bases; unmatched junction nucleotides: 6. The CDR3 contains 15 residues. Unique molecular identifiers were incorporated during preparation of the TCRbeta library. Via MiXCR, TCRdb re-called the PCR reads, giving one row per CDR3 protein. Of about 540,000 distinct CDR3 sequences in the sample, about 17% were seen once. This clonotype was picked up a small number of times. The rearrangement uses TRBV20-1 and TRBJ2-5, with TRBD1 identical over 11 bases. This specimen was PBMCs from the stem cell graft donor, taken from the stem cell graft. The clonotype comes from a human donor who donated a stem cell graft to a child with acute lymphoblastic leukemia. In nucleotides, the CDR3 is TGCAGTGCTAGAGTTACCGGGACAGGGGGGGAGACCCAGTACTTC. Translating gives CSARVTGTGGETQYF.